This paragraph covers one T cell receptor beta chain sequence. Clones were sequenced by immunoSEQ multiplex PCR, and TCRdb holds only the in-frame ones, with some missing. The data show 150,000 to 200,000 clones, with more than 80% seen just once and roughly 7.1% held by the top ten. This entry is derived from a study of blood T cell repertoires in COVID-19. Across the whole study: T cells, B-cell-depleted T cells, or PBMCs supplied cDNA or gDNA.

Germline lookup yields CDR1 MNHEY and CDR2 SMNVEV (reference sequence). The CDR3 consists of 14 residues. V shed 7 bases and J 8 bases; nucleotides not matched to a gene: 12. This sequence originates from a human donor in a cohort sampled during active COVID-19. This chain connects TRBV27 to TRBJ1-2; 8 bases map to TRBD1. Sequenced input: peripheral blood. The CDR3 spells CASTRDRNTIGYTF. DNA of the CDR3: TGTGCCAGCACCCGGGACAGGAACACTATAGGCTACACCTTC.